The present T cell receptor (beta chain) was sequenced within a study of radiation and T cells in renal cell carcinoma. Whole-study findings and limits: Pretreatment tumor biopsies were lacking, so baseline clonotypes are unknown.

In the case of this clone: Its target is not known.

The time point was: baseline pretreatment blood. Treatment indicated: 15 Gy SBRT to primary tumor, nephrectomy 4 weeks later. This CDR3 contains 15 residues. V lost 2 bases and J 0 bases, leaving 8 bases between the germline ends. Germline V gene lookup returns CDR1 SGHTA and CDR2 FQGNSA. This table comes from immunoSEQ multiplex PCR, and its TCRdb copy is limited to in-frame clones, with some not included. The table records some 100,000 clones, 82% of them present only once. The receptor was derived from a man in his fifties or sixties with renal cell carcinoma. Sequencing was performed on blood, taken from a patient whose treatment included radiotherapy and nephrectomy. This chain connects TRBV7-2 to TRBJ1-5, with no clear D. CDR3 sequence: CASSLLSNSNQPQHF. CDR3 in DNA: TGTGCCAGCAGCTTACTCTCCAATAGCAATCAGCCCCAGCATTTT.